One T cell receptor beta chain is described in this entry. Its antigen is not identified. These data originate in a study of identical twins. Regarding the study as a whole: Conclusions came from cross-sectional statistical analysis, not from following the same donors. Insertions ran lower in abundant cord blood beta clonotypes, though not in memory repertoires. Invariant populations such as MAIT and iNKT cells could partly muddle zero-insertion analyses.

The germline V gene encodes CDR1 SGHNT and CDR2 YYREEE (reference sequence). The length of the CDR3 is 13 residues. Trimming left V 4 bases short and J 4 bases short, with 11 bases between. cDNA carried unique molecular identifiers, and a universal primer site was added by template switching. TCRdb passed the 5' RACE reads through MiXCR, listing each CDR3 protein once. The sample lists about 490,000 distinct CDR3 sequences, nearly 15% seen once, with 0.44% in the top ten. These records were also assigned to another study, of yellow fever vaccine responses in identical twins.

The TCR comes from a woman between 18 and 30 years old in good health. The specimen was CD4+ T cells sorted from blood. The chain joins TRBV5-4 to TRBJ2-5, with D perhaps matching TRBD1 (5 bases). The CDR3 is CASSTWGRETQYF. The CDR3 nucleotides read TGTGCCAGCAGCACCTGGGGCCGAGAGACCCAGTACTTC.